The 25 T cell receptor beta chains given below trace back to one sample, sequenced in a study of cytomegalovirus exposure and HLA in healthy donors. Method: immunoSEQ multiplex PCR; TCRdb's copy keeps in-frame clones and lacks some. The sample yields about 360,000 clones, just over 85% seen once. The specimen sequenced was PBMCs. Receptor source: a woman aged 18-29 years in good health and CMV-seronegative.

The table lists this clone with a count of one. The CDR3 DNA is TGCGCCAGCAGGAGTATGGTCTCCACCGGGGAGACCCAGTACTTC. Translation gives CASRSMVSTGETQYF. The rearrangement joins TRBV5-1 to TRBJ2-5; D is ambiguous. Germline lookup yields CDR1 SGHRS and CDR2 YFSETQ. The CDR3 sequence is 15 residues long. With 5 bases removed from V and 5 bases from J, the gap between germline ends came to 19 bases.

A few counts support this clone. The chain links TRBV27 to TRBJ1-5; 8 positions match TRBD1. J gave up 7 bases and V 5 bases, and 10 bases lay outside the gene matches. This CDR3 spans 15 amino acids. Germline CDR1 MNHEY, CDR2 SMNVEV (reference sequence). The CDR3 sequence is CASSPRTGREQPQHF. The CDR3 DNA reads TGTGCCAGCAGTCCCCGGACAGGGAGGGAACAGCCCCAGCATTTT.

This chain links TRBV9 with TRBJ2-2; 7 nucleotides agree with TRBD1. V lost 3 bases, J lost 2 bases, and 4 bases stayed unmatched. The CDR3 sequence is 15 residues long. Germline assignment: CDR1 SGDLS and CDR2 YYNGEE. The CDR3 reads CASSADRANTGELFF. The CDR3 coding sequence is TGTGCCAGCAGCGCCGACAGGGCCAACACCGGGGAGCTGTTTTTT.

The rearrangement uses TRBV19 and TRBJ2-1; D is uncertain. This CDR3 comprises 13 residues. With 5 bases removed from V and 8 bases from J, the gap between germline ends came to 13 bases. CDR1 is LNHDA and CDR2 is SQIVND in the germline V gene (reference sequence). CDR3 protein: CASSVILRDEQFF. CDR3 DNA: TGTGCCAGTAGTGTGATCCTTCGGGATGAGCAGTTCTTC.

CDR3 nucleotides: TGTGCCACGATCGCAGAGGGGGTCGGGCAAGGCTACACCTTC. Translated: CATIAEGVGQGYTF. V gene TRBV6-5 combines with J gene TRBJ1-2, with a weak D call TRBD1 (6 bases). The germline V gene has CDR1 MNHEY and CDR2 SVGAGI. CDR3 length: 14 amino acids. Trimming took 10 bases from V and 8 from J, leaving 23 bases between them.

V and J are TRBV4-1 and TRBJ2-5; 12 bases are shared with TRBD2. Losses at the gene ends were 3 bases for V and 5 bases for J; bases not matched to a gene: 7. The CDR3 is made up of 16 amino acids. The germline gives CDR1 MGHRA, CDR2 YSYEKL. CDR3 nucleotide sequence: TGCGCCAGCAGCCATCGACAGACTAGCGGGAGTGAGACCCAGTACTTC. Translated: CASSHRQTSGSETQYF.

This clone was observed a few times. This chain uses TRBV4-2 with TRBJ2-3; TRBD2 aligns across 10 bases. Germline CDR1 reads LGHNA; CDR2 reads YNFKEQ. The CDR3 contains 14 residues. The V and J ends lost 4 bases and 5 bases, in that order; junction bases with no gene match: 3. CDR3 residues: CASSPAGGVDTQYF. The CDR3 nucleotides are TGTGCCAGCAGCCCAGCGGGGGGGGTAGATACGCAGTATTTT.

The rearrangement joins TRBV6-1 to TRBJ2-1; 10 bases map to TRBD1. CDR1 and CDR2 from the germline V gene are MNHNS and SASEGT. The CDR3 totals 19 residues. Losses at the gene ends were 4 bases for V and 0 bases for J; bases not matched to a gene: 12. The CDR3 spells CASSARPGTGDSSYNEQFF. The CDR3 DNA is TGTGCCAGCAGTGCCCGTCCCGGGACAGGGGACAGCTCCTACAATGAGCAGTTCTTC.

A few counts support this clone. The gene calls are TRBV30 and TRBJ2-7, with D tentatively TRBD1 (6 bases). Trimming stripped 1 base from V and 4 bases from J, with 11 bases between. The germline gives CDR1 GTSNPN, CDR2 SVGIG (reference sequence). The CDR3 sequence is 13 residues long. The CDR3 DNA reads TGTGCCTGGAGTGGGGGACATGAGTACGAGCAGTACTTC. Translation gives CAWSGGHEYEQYF. The full variable domain, in which reference TRBV30 and TRBJ2-7 provide the parts outside the CDR3, is SQTIHQWPATLVQPVGSPLSLECTVEGTSNPNLYWYRQAAGRGLQLLFYSVGIGQISSEVPQNLSASRPQDRQFILSSKKLLLSDSGFYLCAWSGGHEYEQYFGPGTRLTVT.

The chain is built from TRBV6-6 and TRBJ1-1; weak D call: TRBD1 (6 bases). Looked up from germline, CDR1 is MNHNY and CDR2 is SVGAGI (reference sequence). Trimming took off 10 bases at V and 1 base at J, with 16 bases between the two ends. The CDR3 runs to 14 residues. The CDR3 sequence is CATISGTRNTEAFF. In DNA, the CDR3 is TGTGCCACCATTTCCGGGACAAGGAACACTGAAGCTTTCTTT.

This clone was observed once. The V gene is TRBV2, the J gene TRBJ2-7; TRBD1 matches at 7 bases. CDR1 and CDR2 (germline): SNHLY, FYNNEI. V trimming: 5 bases; J trimming: 5 bases; junction bases outside the gene matches: 6. The CDR3 extends over 13 amino acids. The CDR3 DNA reads TGTGCCAGCAGTAGAGACAGGGACCACGAGCAGTACTTC. Encoded protein: CASSRDRDHEQYF. Full variable domain (missing parts from reference TRBV2 and TRBJ2-7): EPEVTQTPSHQVTQMGQEVILRCVPISNHLYFYWYRQILGQKVEFLVSFYNNEISEKSEIFDDQFSVERPDGSNFTLKIRSTKLEDSAMYFCASSRDRDHEQYFGPGTRLTVT.

The V gene is TRBV5-1, the J gene TRBJ1-3; D is unclear. V lost 7 bases, J lost 0 bases, and 11 bases lay in between. Per the germline V gene, CDR1 is SGHRS and CDR2 is YFSETQ. This CDR3 contains 14 residues. CDR3 amino acids: CASALEGSGNTIYF. As DNA, the CDR3 is TGCGCCAGCGCCCTCGAGGGCTCTGGAAACACCATATATTTT. Supplemented by reference TRBV5-1 and TRBJ1-3, the full variable domain reads KAGVTQTPRYLIKTRGQQVTLSCSPISGHRSVSWYQQTPGQGLQFLFEYFSETQRNKGNFPGRFSGRQFSNSRSEMNVSTLELGDSALYLCASALEGSGNTIYFGEGSWLTVV.

The chain uses TRBV9 and TRBJ2-7, with a weak D call TRBD1 (6 bases). The CDR3 length is 16 residues. The V and J ends lost 1 base and 5 bases respectively, with 19 bases between them. Germline CDR1 and CDR2: SGDLS and YYNGEE. This CDR3 is CASSVSAGVLFNEQYF. CDR3 in DNA: TGTGCCAGCAGCGTAAGCGCAGGGGTGTTATTTAACGAGCAGTACTTC.

This sequence joins TRBV19 and TRBJ1-2; TRBD1 matches 7 bases. Looked up from germline, CDR1 is LNHDA and CDR2 is SQIVND (reference sequence). The CDR3 is made up of 14 amino acids. Germline trimming cut 6 bases from V and 8 bases from J; bases unmatched to any gene: 12. This chain's CDR3 is CASSFLTGFYGYTF. CDR3 nucleotides: TGTGCCAGTAGCTTCTTGACAGGGTTTTACGGCTACACCTTC. The whole variable domain, filled in from reference TRBV19 and TRBJ1-2, reads DGGITQSPKYLFRKEGQNVTLSCEQNLNHDAMYWYRQDPGQGLRLIYYSQIVNDFQKGDIAEGYSVSREKKESFPLTVTSAQKNPTAFYLCASSFLTGFYGYTFGSGTRLTVV.

Turning to this clone: Other DNA sequences in the same sample also yield this CDR3. The chain is built from TRBV6-5 and TRBJ2-7, with D perhaps matching TRBD1 (6 bases). This CDR3 has 14 amino acids. Germline CDR1 is MNHEY and CDR2 is SVGAGI. The V end was cut by 6 bases, the J end by 0 bases, with 12 bases between. The CDR3 loop reads CASSPTGNSYEQYF. CDR3 DNA: TGTGCCAGCAGCCCTACAGGGAACTCCTACGAGCAGTACTTC.

The chain carries TRBV30 and TRBJ2-5, with 12 nucleotides matching TRBD2. Trimming took 8 bases from V and 6 from J; bases not matched to a gene: 16. The CDR3 totals 16 residues. Looked up from germline, CDR1 is GTSNPN and CDR2 is SVGIG (reference sequence). In DNA, the CDR3 is TGTGCCGGGACCTTCGCTCCGACTAGCGGGAGTAAGACCCAGTACTTC. Its protein product is CAGTFAPTSGSKTQYF.

The genes are TRBV30 and TRBJ1-4; possible D gene TRBD1, 6 bases. The CDR3 is made up of 13 amino acids. Germline V CDR1 and CDR2: GTSNPN, SVGIG (reference sequence). Trimming took 4 bases from V and 3 from J, leaving 9 bases between them. The CDR3 DNA reads TGTGCCTGGAACTCAGGGGCTAATGAAAAACTGTTTTTT. It specifies CAWNSGANEKLFF.

The gene calls are TRBV15 and TRBJ1-1, with TRBD1 matching 7 bases. V lost 3 bases, J lost 0 bases, and 1 base stayed unmatched. Germline lookup yields CDR1 LNHNV and CDR2 YYDKDF (reference sequence). The CDR3 is made up of 14 amino acids. The CDR3 sequence is CATSSQGVNTEAFF. The CDR3 nucleotides are TGTGCCACCAGCAGCCAGGGGGTGAACACTGAAGCTTTCTTT.

The rearrangement links TRBV7-9 to TRBJ1-1; unclear D gene. Germline V gene lookup returns CDR1 SEHNR and CDR2 FQNEAQ (reference sequence). Trimming stripped 6 bases from V and 4 bases from J, with 12 bases between. The CDR3 has 13 residues. The CDR3 spells CASSNELSTEAFF. DNA for the CDR3: TGTGCCAGCAGTAATGAATTGAGCACTGAAGCTTTCTTT.

This rearrangement joins TRBV11-3 to TRBJ2-1; a weak D match, TRBD1 (5 bases). The V end was cut by 1 base, the J end by 5 bases, with 9 bases between. Looked up from germline, CDR1 is SGHNT and CDR2 is YENEEA. CDR3 size: 14 residues. The DNA for the CDR3 is TGTGCCAGCAGCTTAGGGGTGGGGCACAATGAGCAGTTCTTC. It specifies CASSLGVGHNEQFF.

The rearrangement joins TRBV28 to TRBJ2-7, with unresolved D. Germline-derived CDR1 and CDR2 are MDHEN and SYDVKM. The V and J ends lost 7 bases and 3 bases respectively, with 13 bases between them. This CDR3 has 13 amino acids. The CDR3 is CASTPGSDYEQYF. The CDR3 nucleotides are TGTGCCAGCACCCCCGGTTCCGACTACGAGCAGTACTTC.

The V call is TRBV7-2, the J call TRBJ1-1; TRBD1 is a possible D gene (5 bases). Per the germline V gene, CDR1 is SGHTA and CDR2 is FQGNSA. V was clipped by 5 bases and J by 5 bases, with 12 bases between them. The CDR3 sequence is 13 residues long. CDR3 DNA sequence: TGTGCCAGCAGCACAGGAGAGCGAACTGAAGCTTTCTTT. The encoded protein is CASSTGERTEAFF. Together with reference TRBV7-2 and TRBJ1-1, the CDR3 gives the full variable domain: GAGVSQSPSNKVTEKGKDVELRCDPISGHTALYWYRQSLGQGLEFLIYFQGNSAPDKSGLPSDRFSAERTGGSVSTLTIQRTQQEDSAVYLCASSTGERTEAFFGQGTRLTVV.

CDR3 residues: CASSLRQGERFYEQYF. Written as DNA, the CDR3 is TGTGCCAGCTCACTGCGACAGGGGGAACGATTCTACGAGCAGTACTTC. This rearrangement joins TRBV18 to TRBJ2-7, with TRBD1 identical over 9 bases. The trim removed 4 bases at V and 3 bases at J, leaving 10 bases unmatched. Germline lookup yields CDR1 KGHSH and CDR2 LQKENI. The CDR3 consists of 16 residues.

J is TRBJ2-7 and V is TRBV28; TRBD1 agrees at 7 bases. Germline CDR1 reads MDHEN; CDR2 reads SYDVKM. With V trimmed by 5 bases and J by 9 bases, 31 bases remained unmatched. The CDR3 length is 20 residues. The CDR3 here is CASSPLPTGTVSFRSFWQYF. CDR3 bases: TGTGCCAGCAGTCCCCTCCCGACCGGGACAGTATCCTTTCGCTCGTTTTGGCAGTACTTC. The whole variable domain, filled in from reference TRBV28 and TRBJ2-7, reads DVKVTQSSRYLVKRTGEKVFLECVQDMDHENMFWYRQDPGLGLRLIYFSYDVKMKEKGDIPEGYSVSREKKERFSLILESASTNQTSMYLCASSPLPTGTVSFRSFWQYFGPGTRLTVT.

The chain combines TRBV28 with TRBJ2-1, with 9 bases identical to TRBD2. The CDR3 runs 14 residues. Germline V gene lookup returns CDR1 MDHEN and CDR2 SYDVKM. J gave up 8 bases and V 2 bases, and 4 bases lay outside the gene matches. CDR3 coding DNA: TGTGCCAGCAGTTTAGGGACTAGCTTCGATGAGCAGTTCTTC. Translation gives CASSLGTSFDEQFF.